What follows are 10 T cell receptor beta chains derived from one specimen sequenced in a study of Graves' ophthalmopathy and Graves' hyperthyroidism listed by TCRdb under 2018. Sequencer: Illumina HiSeq 2000. TCR beta CDR3 regions were amplified from RNA transcripts for repertoire sequencing. A first-round RT-PCR used HTBI primers with the Qiagen OneStep RT-PCR kit, followed by a second-round multiplex PCR, size selection and purification. TCRdb reanalyzed the raw reads on its own, using fastp at Q25 for trimming and MiXCR for clone calling, and kept in-frame beta chains. CDR3 protein duplicates are merged, each entry listing the most common genes and DNA. For this sample there are 240,000 or so distinct CDR3 sequences; about 47% appear just once. The ten largest clones take up around 43% of the sample. Sequenced material: peripheral blood. All receptors derive from an adult man with Graves' ophthalmopathy.

V usage is TRBV7-2 and J usage is TRBJ2-2; D is possibly TRBD1 or TRBD2 (6 bases each). CDR1 is SGHTA and CDR2 is FQGNSA in the germline V gene. The CDR3 loop spans 16 amino acids. V lost 5 bases, J lost 4 bases, and 17 bases lay in between. The chain's CDR3 is CASSPVAGGSTGELFF. The CDR3 region has the DNA TGTGCCAGCAGCCCAGTGGCCGGGGGCAGCACCGGGGAGCTGTTTTTT.

This clonotype turned up a few times. CDR3 residues: CASSPPGQGITRNYGYTF. CDR3 sequence (DNA): TGCGCCAGCAGCCCACCGGGACAGGGCATAACTCGTAACTATGGCTACACCTTC. The rearrangement links TRBV4-1 to TRBJ1-2; TRBD1 matches 9 bases. Germline CDR1 is MGHRA and CDR2 is YSYEKL. V was pared by 4 bases and J by 1 base, with 13 bases of the junction left unmatched. This CDR3 is 18 amino acids long.

This clonotype was recorded a few times. The chain uses TRBV7-9 and TRBJ2-5; maybe TRBD1 (6 bases). Germline V lookup: CDR1 SEHNR, CDR2 FQNEAQ (reference sequence). The V and J ends lost 3 bases and 2 bases respectively, with 13 bases between them. The CDR3 totals 15 residues. In DNA form, the CDR3 reads TGTGCCAGCAGCTTGTCCACAGGGCGGCAAGAGACCCAGTACTTC. This gives the protein CASSLSTGRQETQYF.

This clonotype was picked up one time. This chain links TRBV28 with TRBJ2-7; no definite D call. The CDR3 covers 14 residues. Germline CDR1 MDHEN, CDR2 SYDVKM. Trimming cost V 3 bases and J 2 bases, with 11 bases left between them. The chain's CDR3 is CASSFFAQTYEQYF. For the CDR3, the DNA is TGTGCCAGCAGTTTCTTTGCACAGACCTACGAGCAGTACTTC.

The rearrangement links TRBV20-1 to TRBJ1-6, with 8 bases identical to TRBD1. CDR3 length equals 14 residues. The J segment lost 7 bases and the V segment lost 4 bases, leaving 6 bases of the junction unmatched. CDR1 and CDR2 (germline): DFQATT, SNEGSKA (reference sequence). The chain's CDR3 is CSATQGARNSPLHF. The CDR3 DNA sequence: TGCAGTGCTACCCAGGGGGCCAGGAATTCACCCCTCCACTTT.

This clonotype turned up a few times. The chain couples TRBV5-8 to TRBJ2-5; 9 nucleotides match TRBD2. V trimming: 1 base; J trimming: 5 bases; junction bases outside the gene matches: 6. The germline V gene encodes CDR1 SGHTS and CDR2 YDEGEE. The CDR3 sequence is 15 residues long. The CDR3 coding sequence is TGTGCCAGCAGCTTGTGGTCCAGCGGGGGGGAGACCCAGTACTTC. It encodes CASSLWSSGGETQYF.

This chain uses TRBV5-1 with TRBJ1-1; unclear D gene. With 3 bases removed from V and 3 bases from J, the gap between germline ends came to 12 bases. CDR1 is SGHRS and CDR2 is YFSETQ in the germline V gene. The CDR3 covers 14 residues. CDR3 sequence (DNA): TGCGCCAGCAGCTCCATGGGCGAGGACACTGAAGCTTTCTTT. Its translation is CASSSMGEDTEAFF.

The gene calls are TRBV27 and TRBJ2-5, with D unresolved. V dropped 6 bases and J dropped 6 bases, with 11 bases sitting between them. The CDR3 is 12 residues long. The germline CDR1 and CDR2 sequences are MNHEY and SMNVEV (reference sequence). The CDR3 bases are TGTGCCAGCAGCCACGATGAGAAGACCCAGTACTTC. Translating gives CASSHDEKTQYF.

At least ten counts were recorded for this clonotype. V and J are TRBV29-1 and TRBJ1-2, with 7 bases matching TRBD1. V trimming: 7 bases; J trimming: 6 bases; junction bases outside the gene matches: 8. CDR3 length equals 12 residues. Germline V gives CDR1 SQVTM, CDR2 ANQGSEA. The CDR3 is CSATGVRDGYTF. As DNA, the CDR3 is TGCAGCGCTACAGGGGTTAGGGATGGCTACACCTTC. Looking up the rest from reference TRBV29-1 and TRBJ1-2 gives the full variable domain: SAVISQKPSRDICQRGTSLTIQCQVDSQVTMMFWYRQQPGQSLTLIATANQGSEATYESGFVIDKFPISRPNLTFSTLTVSNMSPEDSSIYLCSATGVRDGYTFGSGTRLTVV.

This chain uses TRBV20-1 with TRBJ2-2; D gene uncertain. Between the trimmed V and J ends, which lost 1 base and 6 bases, there was a span of 9 bases. The CDR3 runs 13 residues. In germline, CDR1 is DFQATT, CDR2 SNEGSKA (reference sequence). The CDR3 coding sequence is TGCAGTGCTAGAGCAGGCCAGTCCGGGGAGCTGTTTTTT. This encodes CSARAGQSGELFF.